The rows below give T cell receptor beta chains drawn from one sample of a study of T cells in Graves' hyperthyroidism and ophthalmopathy. One entry per CDR3 protein results from TCRdb running MiXCR on the multiplex PCR reads. The sample gives some 500,000 distinct CDR3 sequences, 15% to 20% of which show up once; approximately 32% is in the top ten. The specimen was blood. The receptors come from a woman in her twenties or thirties with Graves' ophthalmopathy. Each CDR3 is given with its conserved first and last residue. D genes are given only for firm matches. Expanded clones get a size class; other rows say once, few or many, or leave the size out.

>.|TRBV28|many|TRBJ1-1
TGTGCCAGCAGTTCGCAGGGCTACCGAGAAGCTTTCTTT
CASSSQGYREAFF
>TRBD1|TRBV6-9|many|TRBJ2-7
TGTGCCAGCACCCCACAGGGGTTCGACGAGCAGTACTTC
CASTPQGFDEQYF
>.|TRBV4-1|few|TRBJ2-1
TGCGCCAGCACCACAGGGACCGAGCAGTTCTTC
CASTTGTEQFF
>.|TRBV13|many|TRBJ2-5
TGTGCCAGCAGCCCCGGGGGCGGGAGCTCCAAAGAGACCCAGTACTTC
CASSPGGGSSKETQYF
>.|TRBV27|many|TRBJ2-1
TGTGCCAGCAGTTTGGAAGGTATAATGATCAATGAGCAGTTCTTC
CASSLEGIMINEQFF
>.|TRBV25-1|.|TRBJ1-1
TGTGCCAGCAGTGAATATGGTACGTCCGAAGCTTTCTTT
CASSEYGTSEAFF
>.|TRBV14|.|TRBJ2-7
TGTACCAGCAGCCAATTTAAGTCCGGAATGCAGTACTTC
CTSSQFKSGMQYF
>TRBD2|TRBV6-5|many|TRBJ2-7
TGTGCCAGCAGTTACCGGACTAGCGGGAGATCCCACGAGCAGTACTTC
CASSYRTSGRSHEQYF
>TRBD1|TRBV12-3/TRBV12-4|few|TRBJ2-1
TGTGCCAGCGGAGGGACAGGGTTCCACAATGAGCAGTTCTTC
CASGGTGFHNEQFF
>.|TRBV28|.|TRBJ2-1
TGTGCCAGCAGAAGAAGGGACATATACAATGAGCAGTTCTTC
CASRRRDIYNEQFF
>TRBD2|TRBV6-2/TRBV6-3|many|TRBJ2-1
TGTGCCAGCAGTTTGAGCGGGAATGCGTACAATGAGCAGTTCTTC
CASSLSGNAYNEQFF
>.|TRBV11-2|.|TRBJ2-1
TGTGCCAGCAGCTTACTGGTCAGCGTCCCCTACAATGAGCAGTTCTTC
CASSLLVSVPYNEQFF
>.|TRBV7-2|few|TRBJ2-2
TGTGCCAGCAGCTTAAAGGTCCTAGTACGGTCCGGGGAGCTGTTTTTT
CASSLKVLVRSGELFF
>.|TRBV7-2|.|TRBJ1-6
TGTGCCAGCAGCTCCTCCGGACAGAATAATTCACCCCTCCACTTT
CASSSSGQNNSPLHF
>TRBD1|TRBV27|many|TRBJ1-1
TGTGCCAGCAGTTTTGGGACAGGGGGCCAGATCAACACTGAAGCTTTCTTT
CASSFGTGGQINTEAFF
>TRBD2|TRBV7-9|few|TRBJ2-1
TGTGCCAGCAGGGAGACTAGCGGCGACAATGAGCAGTTCTTC
CASRETSGDNEQFF
>TRBD2|TRBV12-3/TRBV12-4|few|TRBJ2-1
TGTGCCAGCAGTCTCCCTCTAGCGGGAGCTAGGAATGAGCAGTTCTTC
CASSLPLAGARNEQFF
>.|TRBV7-6|many|TRBJ2-7
TGTGCCAGCAGCTTAGTCGGTTACTACGAGCAGTACTTC
CASSLVGYYEQYF
>.|TRBV27|.|TRBJ2-5
TGTGCCAGCGCCCGCAGAGAGGCAGAGACCCAGTACTTC
CASARREAETQYF
>.|TRBV4-3|few|TRBJ1-2
TGCGCCAGCAGCCAAGAAATCTGGCTTCTCGGGGGCCGGAGTAACTATGGCTACACCTTC
CASSQEIWLLGGRSNYGYTF
>TRBD2|TRBV20-1|many|TRBJ2-3
TGCAGTGCTTGGACTAGCGGACTCACAGATACGCAGTATTTT
CSAWTSGLTDTQYF
>.|TRBV15|few|TRBJ2-2
TGTGCCACCAGCAGAGGGTGGTCTACCGGGGAGCTGTTTTTT
CATSRGWSTGELFF